A single sample is the source of the 23 T cell receptor beta chains below, sequenced in a study of blood T cell repertoires in COVID-19 (TCRdb year 2020). Libraries were constructed by the immunoSEQ multiplex PCR assay. The table was pulled from immuneACCESS by TCRdb, which kept in-frame rearrangements only. Such tables lose some clones; where checked, under half of the loss comes from unresolved V genes, and the rest has no known cause. For this sample the table gives tens of thousands of clones, of which under 85% were detected only once. Clones ranked in the top ten supply 16% of the sample. Sequences were obtained from peripheral blood. These receptors all stem from a man in his forties with acute or convalescent COVID-19.

The rearrangement links TRBV5-1 to TRBJ2-7, with 9 bases aligning to TRBD1. CDR1 SGHRS and CDR2 YFSETQ come from the germline V gene. The CDR3 has 15 amino acids. Unmatched junction bases numbered 7, after V lost 4 bases and J lost 2 bases. CDR3 loop: CASSEGGTGPYEQYV. The CDR3 nucleotides are TGCGCCAGCAGCGAAGGGGGGACAGGGCCCTACGAGCAGTACGTC.

The chain uses TRBV6-5 and TRBJ1-1, with TRBD1 matching 8 bases. The J segment lost 10 bases and the V segment lost 0 bases, leaving 4 bases of the junction unmatched. CDR1 MNHEY and CDR2 SVGAGI come from the germline V gene. The CDR3 is 13 residues long. In DNA, the CDR3 is TGTGCCAGCAGTTACTCGATCGGACAGGGAGCTTTCTTT. This gives the protein CASSYSIGQGAFF.

This chain links TRBV7-8 with TRBJ2-1; possible D gene TRBD2, 9 bases. Germline CDR1 is SGHVS and CDR2 is FQNEAQ. The CDR3 covers 17 residues. V shed 2 bases and J shed 10 bases, with 24 bases lying between them. The CDR3 region is CASSLKSGLAGGREQFF. The DNA of the CDR3 is TGTGCCAGCAGCTTAAAATCGGGACTAGCAGGGGGCAGAGAGCAGTTCTTC.

In nucleotides, the CDR3 is TGTGCCAGCAGCTCCGGACAGACTTCCACAGATACGCAGTATTTT. Translation: CASSSGQTSTDTQYF. V is TRBV7-2 and J is TRBJ2-3, with D perhaps matching TRBD1 (6 bases). V lost 4 bases, J lost 2 bases, and 13 bases lay in between. This CDR3 is built from 15 residues. Germline V lookup: CDR1 SGHTA, CDR2 FQGNSA.

This clone was detected a few times. J is TRBJ2-1 and V is TRBV7-8; 9 bases line up with TRBD1. The V segment lost 6 bases and the J segment 2 bases; nucleotides outside the gene matches: 14. This CDR3 comprises 18 residues. Germline assignment: CDR1 SGHVS and CDR2 FQNEAQ. The CDR3 reads CASSFRGQGPRTYNEQFF. Written as DNA, the CDR3 is TGTGCCAGCAGTTTTAGGGGACAGGGACCGAGAACCTACAATGAGCAGTTCTTC.

This clone was seen a handful of times. CDR3 DNA sequence: TGTGCCAGCAGCCATCCCGGACAGGGGTCCGGCTACACCTTC. It specifies CASSHPGQGSGYTF. The chain uses TRBV4-2 and TRBJ1-2; the match to TRBD1 covers 9 bases. The CDR3 covers 14 residues. V gave up 3 bases and J gave up 8 bases; unmatched junction bases: 7. Germline CDR1 and CDR2: LGHNA and YNFKEQ.

The V call is TRBV7-9, the J call TRBJ2-7; weak D call: TRBD2 (5 bases). Germline CDR1 reads SEHNR; CDR2 reads FQNEAQ (reference sequence). The CDR3 sequence is 13 residues long. V lost 0 bases and J 4 bases, leaving 7 bases between the germline ends. The CDR3: CASSLAGEYEQYF. The CDR3 DNA sequence: TGTGCCAGCAGCTTAGCTGGGGAGTACGAGCAGTACTTC.

This clone was counted between two and nine times. This same CDR3 is encoded by further DNA sequences in the sample. The chain employs TRBV2 and TRBJ2-7, with TRBD2 matching 8 bases. V lost 5 bases, J lost 4 bases, and 7 bases stayed unmatched. The CDR3 length is 14 residues. Germline CDR1 and CDR2: SNHLY and FYNNEI. The CDR3 protein is CASSIAGPPYEQYF. The CDR3 coding sequence is TGTGCCAGCAGTATAGCGGGGCCCCCATACGAGCAGTACTTC.

V is TRBV18 and J is TRBJ1-3; D call uncertain. CDR3 size: 16 residues. Germline V gives CDR1 KGHSH, CDR2 LQKENI. Trimming pared 3 bases from V and 0 bases from J, leaving 12 bases between. Here the CDR3 DNA reads TGTGCCAGCTCACCCTCGACTGCGAGCTCTGGAAACACCATATATTTT. Protein product: CASSPSTASSGNTIYF.

This chain connects TRBV6-1 to TRBJ1-2, with D possibly matching TRBD1 (5 bases). Germline values: CDR1 MNHNS, CDR2 SASEGT. The CDR3 totals 14 residues. Between the trimmed V and J ends, which lost 2 bases and 4 bases, there was a span of 11 bases. CDR3 region: CASSEWGQSYGYTF. In nucleotides, the CDR3 is TGTGCCAGCAGTGAATGGGGCCAGTCCTATGGCTACACCTTC.

V usage is TRBV7-2 and J usage is TRBJ2-6; D not resolved. Germline V gene sequence: CDR1 SGHTA, CDR2 FQGNSA. Trimming took off 5 bases at V and 0 bases at J, with 11 bases between the two ends. This CDR3 is 16 amino acids long. CDR3 protein: CASSLQPGSGANVLTF. The CDR3 region has the DNA TGTGCCAGCAGCCTACAACCAGGCTCTGGGGCCAACGTCCTGACTTTC.

This rearrangement joins TRBV7-9 to TRBJ1-3; D is unclear. Per germline, CDR1 SEHNR and CDR2 FQNEAQ (reference sequence). V lost 5 bases to trimming and J lost 0 bases, with 11 bases between them. The CDR3 contains 15 residues. The CDR3 sequence: CASSGQVSSGNTIYF. For the CDR3, the DNA is TGTGCCAGCAGCGGGCAGGTGTCCTCTGGAAACACCATATATTTT.

This chain links TRBV27 with TRBJ1-5; the D gene is possibly TRBD1 (5 bases). Germline CDR1 and CDR2: MNHEY and SMNVEV (reference sequence). Trimming removed 6 bases from V and 4 bases from J, with 13 bases in between. The CDR3 is 14 residues long. CDR3 sequence reads: CASRTRGGNQPQHF. The CDR3 DNA reads as TGTGCCAGCAGAACACGTGGGGGGAATCAGCCCCAGCATTTT.

The chain has TRBV24-1 and TRBJ1-6, with D uncertain. Germline V gives CDR1 KGHDR, CDR2 SFDVKD. V was shortened by 9 bases and J by 6 bases, with 11 bases between the two germline ends. The CDR3 contains 13 residues. The CDR3 loop is CATQRTSNSPLHF. The CDR3 nucleotides are TGTGCCACCCAGCGCACCAGTAATTCACCCCTCCACTTT.

This chain uses TRBV6-6 with TRBJ1-2; D not certain. Trimming removed 4 bases from V and 8 bases from J, with 11 bases in between. This CDR3 is built from 12 residues. Germline V gene lookup returns CDR1 MNHNY and CDR2 SVGAGI (reference sequence). The CDR3 here is CASSSRGKGYTF. The CDR3 bases are TGTGCCAGCAGTTCCCGGGGAAAAGGCTACACCTTC.

This clone was seen just once. The chain links TRBV5-4 to TRBJ2-3; D unclear. Trimming took off 4 bases at V and 4 bases at J, with 7 bases between the two ends. This CDR3 is 12 amino acids long. Germline V gene data show CDR1 as SGHNT and CDR2 as YYREEE (reference sequence). In DNA form, the CDR3 reads TGTGCCAGCAGCCCGACATCAGATACGCAGTATTTT. The encoded protein is CASSPTSDTQYF.

The J gene is TRBJ1-5, the V gene TRBV5-1, with 7 nucleotides matching TRBD1. CDR1 is SGHRS, CDR2 YFSETQ, per germline. Germline trimming cut 4 bases from V and 2 bases from J; bases unmatched to any gene: 3. The CDR3 sequence is 14 residues long. The CDR3 sequence is CASSVGQGNQPQHF. CDR3 nucleotides: TGCGCCAGCAGCGTAGGACAGGGCAATCAGCCCCAGCATTTT.

The rearrangement joins TRBV7-2 to TRBJ2-2; 11 bases match TRBD2. Germline CDR1 is SGHTA and CDR2 is FQGNSA. V lost 5 bases to trimming and J lost 7 bases; unmatched junction nucleotides: 3. The CDR3 has 14 amino acids. CDR3 protein: CASSMGLADGELFF. In DNA form, the CDR3 reads TGTGCCAGCAGCATGGGACTAGCGGACGGGGAGCTGTTTTTT.

The chain combines TRBV7-9 with TRBJ1-2; D remains ambiguous. The CDR3 has 13 amino acids. Germline V lookup: CDR1 SEHNR, CDR2 FQNEAQ (reference sequence). Between the trimmed V and J ends, which lost 1 base and 3 bases, there was a span of 6 bases. DNA of the CDR3: TGTGCCAGCAGCTTAGGGGCCGACTATGGCTACACCTTC. Translation gives CASSLGADYGYTF.

V and J are TRBV30 and TRBJ1-4; TRBD1 is a possible D gene (5 bases). This CDR3 is built from 13 residues. The ends were cut back, 2 bases at V and 6 bases at J, with 10 bases in the middle. CDR1 and CDR2 from the germline V gene are GTSNPN and SVGIG (reference sequence). The CDR3 protein is CAWSSRGDEKLFF. In nucleotides, the CDR3 is TGTGCCTGGAGTTCCCGGGGGGATGAAAAACTGTTTTTT. The full variable domain, rest sourced from reference TRBV30 and TRBJ1-4, is SQTIHQWPATLVQPVGSPLSLECTVEGTSNPNLYWYRQAAGRGLQLLFYSVGIGQISSEVPQNLSASRPQDRQFILSSKKLLLSDSGFYLCAWSSRGDEKLFFGSGTQLSVL.

This chain joins TRBV6-5 and TRBJ1-2, with 9 nucleotides matching TRBD1. Germline V gene sequence: CDR1 MNHEY, CDR2 SVGAGI. The V gene end was trimmed by 4 bases and the J gene end by 8 bases; junction bases not matched to a gene: 5. The CDR3 spans 13 residues. CDR3 bases: TGTGCCAGCAGTTCCTGGACAGGGGAGGGCTACACCTTC. Protein sequence: CASSSWTGEGYTF.

The chain links TRBV5-1 to TRBJ1-4; 11 positions match TRBD1. From germline, CDR1 is SGHRS and CDR2 YFSETQ. The CDR3 is made up of 16 amino acids. The V gene end was trimmed by 0 bases and the J gene end by 7 bases; junction bases not matched to a gene: 5. CDR3 DNA sequence: TGCGCCAGCAGCTTGGAAGGCGGGACAGGGGGTGAAAAACTGTTTTTT. It specifies CASSLEGGTGGEKLFF. The entire variable domain, with the rest obtained from reference TRBV5-1 and TRBJ1-4, is as follows: KAGVTQTPRYLIKTRGQQVTLSCSPISGHRSVSWYQQTPGQGLQFLFEYFSETQRNKGNFPGRFSGRQFSNSRSEMNVSTLELGDSALYLCASSLEGGTGGEKLFFGSGTQLSVL.

The rearrangement uses TRBV5-1 and TRBJ2-3, with a weak D call TRBD2 (5 bases). V was pared by 2 bases and J by 6 bases, with 16 bases between. Looked up from germline, CDR1 is SGHRS and CDR2 is YFSETQ. This CDR3 spans 15 amino acids. CDR3 sequence (DNA): TGCGCCAGCAGCTTCTCCGACTATTCCCGGGATACGCAGTATTTT. It is translated as CASSFSDYSRDTQYF.